Reported below is one T cell receptor (beta chain). The antigen it recognizes is unknown. No much larger clone exists at a distance of one base, and base qualities are not known. The immunoSEQ Assay, a bias-controlled multiplex PCR, was used to amplify TCRbeta CDR3 regions from genomic DNA. As for how the authors treated the data: Within the assay, amplification of reference gene primers was used to estimate how many nucleated cells each sample contained. Sequence reads were collapsed and filtered to measure the absolute abundance of every unique TCRbeta CDR3 rearrangement. For each sample, productive Simpson clonality was calculated by taking the square root of Simpson's diversity index across productive rearrangements. Held by TCRdb, this immuneACCESS table contains in-frame sequences only and omits some clones. Under half of the omission traces to an unresolved V gene where checked; the cause of the rest is unknown. That table supplies the V and J calls and clone size; D and trimming were determined from the DNA. The sample data list over 250,000 clones, and around nine tenths of these were observed just once. The ten biggest clones cover over 7.5% of the sample.

The record originates from a study of blood T cell repertoires in COVID-19 (dated by TCRdb to about 2020). About the study as a whole: Samples from collaborators originated in the United States, Italy and Spain and spanned both the acute and convalescent phases of COVID-19. Where HLA class I and class II types were available, the types were taken from metadata supplied by the sample provider, not from assay-based typing. Samples came from the ongoing ImmuneRACE study (first 160 participants) plus 1,254 subjects from 6 global collaborators. The prospective study material was composed of cDNA or gDNA derived from T cells, B-cell-depleted T cells, or PBMCs. Nearly every sample came with metadata listing a de-identified subject ID, COVID-19 status, age in years and sex. Subjects who had been exposed to COVID-19, were actively infected with it, or had recovered from it provided the deeply sampled blood TCRbeta repertoires that made up the dataset. The repertoires were made available in a free public database intended to serve as a resource for research on the immune response to SARS-CoV-2.

The CDR3 holds 13 amino acids from the cysteine to the phenylalanine. Only CDR3 DNA remains: 39 bases, in frame from the first base. Sequences MNHEY (CDR1) and SMNVEV (CDR2) are obtained from the germline V gene (reference sequence). The germline ends are 13 bases apart after V is trimmed by 11 bases and J by 1 base. The paper's findings and limits, for the study overall: The amount of clinical and demographic metadata varied by source and participant and was provided uncurated.

Participants in the prospective study were aged 18 to 89 years, lived in 24 United States geographic areas, and enrolled through a virtual design. In the prospective study, cohorts were assigned on the basis of participant-reported clinical history obtained from a screening survey and a study questionnaire. Recovered participants in ImmuneRACE Cohort 3 were defined by two consecutive negative NP/OP PCR tests, clearance by a healthcare professional, or resolution of symptoms. In the prospective study, mobile phlebotomists collected whole blood, serum and a nasopharyngeal or oropharyngeal swab from each participant. Over an approximately 2-month period, participants in the prospective study had the option of providing additional blood draws and questionnaires. Blood samples from the prospective study were shipped frozen or at room temperature prior to DNA extraction.

This receptor was identified in a man in his forties who had recovered from COVID-19. The V and J genes are TRBV27 and TRBJ2-3; a weak D assignment points to TRBD2 (6 bases agree). The sample was PBMCs or T cells enriched from blood (not recorded which). The DNA sequence follows: TGTGCCGGACGGGCTAGCGGCACAGATACGCAGTATTTT. Its translation reads: CAGRASGTDTQYF.